This T cell receptor (beta chain) was sequenced during a study of shared clonotypes between healthy human individuals. The CDR3 runs to 11 residues. V gave up 6 bases and J gave up 4 bases, with 4 bases separating them. CDR1 is SGHTA and CDR2 is FQGNSA in the germline V gene. The data were produced by immunoSEQ multiplex PCR, yet TCRdb's version contains in-frame clones alone and is incomplete. The data contain 2.3 million or so clones, over 85% of them seen just once; the ten biggest clones take up about 0.41%. As concerns this clone: Other DNA sequences within the sample encode an identical CDR3.

The gene calls are TRBV7-2 and TRBJ2-1; D gene uncertain. The sequence derives from a man younger than 35 in good health. Some clones in this sample may be carry-over from other donors' samples. Sequenced: naive CD4+ T cells from PBMCs. Regarding subset: CD45RA+ positively selected. CDR3 sequence reads: CASSRYNEQFF. In DNA, the CDR3 is TGTGCCAGCAGTCGGTACAATGAGCAGTTCTTC.